This TCR beta chain stems from a study of T cells in Graves' hyperthyroidism and ophthalmopathy. Study at large: Sampling of peripheral blood happened at initial diagnosis, prior to any treatment. Study results and caveats: Before onset, ophthalmopathy was predicted by the model a median about six months earlier.

It was RNA transcripts that yielded the amplified TCR beta CDR3 regions. The TCR CDR3 was amplified in a first-round RT-PCR using the HTBI primer set. TCRdb processed the multiplex PCR reads anew with MiXCR; each CDR3 protein has one entry. The sample holds hundreds of thousands of distinct CDR3 sequences; roughly 16% are singletons and the top ten take more than 3%. The CDR3 extends over 14 amino acids. V lost 3 bases, J lost 5 bases, and 10 bases lay in between. Investigators excluded patients with uncontrolled infection, other autoimmune disease, pregnancy or lactation. An approximately 10 ml volume of fresh peripheral blood provided the PBMCs. This clonotype appeared a few times. Its antigen is still unknown.

This TCR derives from a woman in her thirties or forties with Graves' ophthalmopathy. The sequenced material came from blood. The V gene is TRBV12-3 or TRBV12-4, the J gene TRBJ1-4, with D possibly being TRBD1 (6 bases). The DNA for the CDR3 is TGTGCCAGCAGTTTCGACAGGCCAAATGAAAAACTGTTTTTT. Translated: CASSFDRPNEKLFF.